The 31 T cell receptor beta chains below all came from one sample that was sequenced in a study of OX40 agonist ivuxolimab in advanced cancers. The table came from immunoSEQ multiplex PCR; TCRdb's copy has only in-frame clones and leaves some out. Of around 79,000 clones listed, 88% are singletons. Specimen: CD4+ or CD8+ T cells sorted from blood, collected in a trial of the OX40 agonist ivuxolimab. These receptors were collected from an adult with an advanced solid tumor such as melanoma, head and neck, liver or kidney cancer.

This clone was counted only a few times. The V and J genes are TRBV6-1 and TRBJ2-7; D is perhaps TRBD1 or TRBD2 (5 bases each). Trimming shortened V by 7 bases and J by 7 bases, and 14 bases separated the two germline ends. Germline values: CDR1 MNHNS, CDR2 SASEGT. The CDR3 loop spans 12 amino acids. CDR3 residues: CASTLGDGEQYF. CDR3 DNA: TGTGCCAGCACCCTGGGGGATGGGGAGCAGTACTTC.

This clone appeared a few times. This chain uses TRBV30 with TRBJ1-3; tentatively, D is TRBD1 (6 bases). The germline V and J ends were trimmed by 5 bases and 0 bases, with 11 bases remaining between them. The CDR3 has 14 amino acids. Germline loops: CDR1 GTSNPN, CDR2 SVGIG (reference sequence). In DNA form, the CDR3 reads TGTGCCTGGGGGGACACTAACTCTGGAAACACCATATATTTT. Translated: CAWGDTNSGNTIYF.

The V and J genes are TRBV6-1 and TRBJ2-7; possible D gene TRBD2, 6 bases. The CDR3 runs 15 residues. Germline loops: CDR1 MNHNS, CDR2 SASEGT. Trimming cost V 7 bases and J 0 bases, with 16 bases left between them. CDR3 sequence: CASITDGGSSYEQYF. CDR3 nucleotides: TGTGCCAGCATAACCGATGGAGGGAGCTCCTACGAGCAGTACTTC.

The chain links TRBV6-5 to TRBJ1-1; possible D gene TRBD1, 6 bases. Germline V CDR1 and CDR2: MNHEY, SVGAGI. CDR3 length: 15 amino acids. V was trimmed by 0 bases and J by 1 base, leaving 9 bases between them. This CDR3 reads CASSYSTGWNTEAFF. CDR3 coding DNA: TGTGCCAGCAGTTACTCTACAGGGTGGAACACTGAAGCTTTCTTT.

This clone was picked up a small number of times. The genes are TRBV30 and TRBJ1-1; D gene unclear. CDR1 and CDR2 (germline): GTSNPN, SVGIG (reference sequence). This CDR3 spans 13 amino acids. Trimming cost V 0 bases and J 2 bases, with 7 bases left between them. CDR3 sequence: CAWSVNTNTEAFF. The CDR3, as DNA: TGTGCCTGGAGTGTAAACACAAACACTGAAGCTTTCTTT.

This chain joins TRBV6-5 and TRBJ1-1; no definite D call. Per germline, CDR1 MNHEY and CDR2 SVGAGI. V was clipped by 2 bases and J by 1 base, with 5 bases between them. CDR3 length: 13 residues. CDR3 sequence: CASSYGRNTEAFF. CDR3 bases: TGTGCCAGCAGTTACGGGAGGAACACTGAAGCTTTCTTT.

The chain carries TRBV19 and TRBJ2-6; TRBD1 matches at 11 bases. Trimming removed 5 bases from V and 0 bases from J; junction bases left unmatched: 3. The CDR3 length is 17 residues. Germline V lookup: CDR1 LNHDA, CDR2 SQIVND (reference sequence). Written as DNA, the CDR3 is TGTGCCAGTAGTCAAGGGACAGGGGGCTCTGGGGCCAACGTCCTGACTTTC. Translation gives CASSQGTGGSGANVLTF.

The chain uses TRBV6-5 and TRBJ1-1; D perhaps matches TRBD1 (5 bases). The germline V and J ends were trimmed by 3 bases and 4 bases, with 15 bases remaining between them. The CDR3 runs to 15 residues. Germline V gene lookup returns CDR1 MNHEY and CDR2 SVGAGI. CDR3 DNA sequence: TGTGCCAGCAGTTATTCCCGAGGGGAGGGCACTGAAGCTTTCTTT. It specifies CASSYSRGEGTEAFF.

The rearrangement uses TRBV27 and TRBJ1-2; TRBD1 matches at 8 bases. The V gene's germline CDR1 is MNHEY and CDR2 SMNVEV (reference sequence). Unmatched junction bases numbered 8, after V lost 6 bases and J lost 8 bases. The CDR3 length is 13 residues. In DNA form, the CDR3 reads TGTGCCAGCAGACCGGGACAGGCAGGAGGCTACACCTTC. Its protein product is CASRPGQAGGYTF.

This clone was detected only once. V usage is TRBV10-3 and J usage is TRBJ2-1; tentative D call: TRBD2 (5 bases). Germline V gene data show CDR1 as ENHRY and CDR2 as SYGVKD. This CDR3 comprises 13 residues. Trimming removed 7 bases at V and 7 bases at J, with 14 bases between. DNA of the CDR3: TGTGCCATCAAAGGACTCGGAGGAAATGAGCAGTTCTTC. It encodes CAIKGLGGNEQFF.

The sample holds one count of this clone. The chain joins TRBV6-1 to TRBJ2-7; TRBD2 matches at 8 bases. Germline CDR1 MNHNS, CDR2 SASEGT. The CDR3 has 13 amino acids. The V gene end was trimmed by 10 bases and the J gene end by 3 bases; junction bases not matched to a gene: 8. CDR3 sequence reads: CATNSGGSYEQYF. The CDR3 coding sequence is TGTGCCACCAACAGCGGGGGAAGCTACGAGCAGTACTTC.

The chain carries TRBV7-3 and TRBJ1-1; 9 bases match TRBD1. Germline V gene lookup returns CDR1 SGHTA and CDR2 FQGTGA. J was trimmed by 6 bases and V by 5 bases; bases with no gene match: 7. CDR3 size: 14 residues. As DNA, the CDR3 is TGTGCCAGCAGCCCACAGGGGGCAGGGGCTGAAGCTTTCTTT. Translation: CASSPQGAGAEAFF.

This chain connects TRBV4-2 to TRBJ2-2; D unresolved. The CDR3 covers 14 residues. V was cut by 5 bases and J by 4 bases, with 11 bases left in between. Germline lookup yields CDR1 LGHNA and CDR2 YNFKEQ. The CDR3 loop is CASSLLGFTGELFF. As DNA, the CDR3 is TGTGCCAGCAGCTTGCTCGGGTTCACCGGGGAGCTGTTTTTT.

The genes are TRBV10-3 and TRBJ2-5, with D uncertain. Germline-derived CDR1 and CDR2 are ENHRY and SYGVKD. V gave up 4 bases and J gave up 0 bases, with 6 bases separating them. The CDR3 is 13 residues long. The CDR3 nucleotides read TGTGCCATCAGTGTTCGACACCAAGAGACCCAGTACTTC. Translating gives CAISVRHQETQYF.

The chain is built from TRBV18 and TRBJ2-7; 8 bases line up with TRBD1. Germline V lookup: CDR1 KGHSH, CDR2 LQKENI. V shed 3 bases and J 2 bases; nucleotides not matched to a gene: 3. This CDR3 has 14 residues. The CDR3 DNA follows: TGTGCCAGCTCACCGGGGACAGGCCCCTACGAGCAGTACTTC. It translates to CASSPGTGPYEQYF.

This sequence joins TRBV30 and TRBJ1-1, with 11 bases that match TRBD1. V gave up 5 bases and J gave up 4 bases; unmatched junction bases: 6. Germline assignment: CDR1 GTSNPN and CDR2 SVGIG (reference sequence). The CDR3 contains 14 residues. The chain's CDR3 is CAWRPDRGRTEAFF. CDR3 nucleotide sequence: TGTGCCTGGCGCCCGGACAGGGGGCGCACTGAAGCTTTCTTT.

This sequence joins TRBV28 and TRBJ1-1; possible D gene TRBD1, 5 bases. The germline V gene has CDR1 MDHEN and CDR2 SYDVKM. Between the trimmed V and J ends, which lost 5 bases and 0 bases, there was a span of 7 bases. This CDR3 is built from 13 residues. CDR3 region: CASSEGLNTEAFF. DNA for the CDR3: TGTGCCAGCAGTGAGGGACTGAACACTGAAGCTTTCTTT.

V usage is TRBV6-1 and J usage is TRBJ2-2; 12 bases agree with TRBD1. The CDR3 runs 15 residues. J was trimmed by 7 bases and V by 3 bases; bases with no gene match: 3. Germline lookup yields CDR1 MNHNS and CDR2 SASEGT. The CDR3 is CASSEGQGAGGELFF. As DNA, the CDR3 is TGTGCCAGCAGTGAGGGACAGGGGGCGGGCGGGGAGCTGTTTTTT.

The rearrangement links TRBV11-3 to TRBJ2-1; TRBD2 might be the D (6 bases). The germline V and J ends were trimmed by 1 base and 0 bases, with 16 bases remaining between them. CDR1 is SGHNT, CDR2 YENEEA, per germline. This CDR3 spans 18 amino acids. CDR3 sequence (DNA): TGTGCCAGCAGCTTAGGTAGTGCGGGGATGAGCTCCTACAATGAGCAGTTCTTC. Amino acid sequence: CASSLGSAGMSSYNEQFF.

The rearrangement links TRBV2 to TRBJ2-1; TRBD2 matches 9 bases. This CDR3 has 13 residues. The V segment lost 5 bases and the J segment 13 bases; nucleotides outside the gene matches: 9. CDR1 and CDR2 from the germline V gene are SNHLY and FYNNEI. CDR3 in DNA: TGTGCCAGCAGTCCCGTGGTAGCGGGGGTACAGTTCTTC. It is translated as CASSPVVAGVQFF. The complete variable domain, with remaining parts taken from reference TRBV2 and TRBJ2-1, reads EPEVTQTPSHQVTQMGQEVILRCVPISNHLYFYWYRQILGQKVEFLVSFYNNEISEKSEIFDDQFSVERPDGSNFTLKIRSTKLEDSAMYFCASSPVVAGVQFFGPGTRLTVL.

The rearrangement joins TRBV19 to TRBJ2-1, with 12 bases identical to TRBD2. There are 16 residues in the CDR3. Germline lookup yields CDR1 LNHDA and CDR2 SQIVND (reference sequence). The V segment lost 7 bases and the J segment 2 bases; nucleotides outside the gene matches: 6. The CDR3 coding sequence is TGTGCCAGTACCCCACTAGCGGGAGGCCCCTACAATGAGCAGTTCTTC. Amino acids: CASTPLAGGPYNEQFF.

This clone was found a few times. The chain joins TRBV7-9 to TRBJ1-1; the D gene is possibly TRBD1 (6 bases). The CDR3 covers 15 residues. Looked up from germline, CDR1 is SEHNR and CDR2 is FQNEAQ (reference sequence). V was pared by 5 bases and J by 1 base, with 14 bases between. CDR3 DNA sequence: TGTGCCAGCAGCCCCTTACAGGGTAGGAACACTGAAGCTTTCTTT. Its translation: CASSPLQGRNTEAFF.

This clone showed up just a few times. The gene calls are TRBV6-6 and TRBJ1-6, with a possible D match to TRBD1 (5 bases). The CDR3 covers 15 residues. Germline V gene sequence: CDR1 MNHNY, CDR2 SVGAGI (reference sequence). With 7 bases removed from V and 5 bases from J, the gap between germline ends came to 15 bases. The CDR3 sequence: CASNPRAGDNSPLHF. The CDR3 bases are TGTGCCAGCAATCCCAGGGCCGGGGATAATTCACCCCTCCACTTT.

The chain couples TRBV5-1 to TRBJ1-1; D might be TRBD1 (5 bases). Trimming pared 7 bases from V and 11 bases from J, leaving 15 bases between. The CDR3 totals 11 residues. In germline, CDR1 is SGHRS, CDR2 YFSETQ. The CDR3 region is CASVKRGEAFF. CDR3 DNA: TGCGCCAGCGTTAAGAGGGGAGAGGCTTTCTTT.

The genes are TRBV11-2 and TRBJ2-6; D is undetermined. Trimming removed 6 bases from V and 0 bases from J, with 18 bases in between. The CDR3 sequence is 18 residues long. CDR1 and CDR2 (germline): SGHAT, FQNNGV. CDR3 nucleotide sequence: TGTGCCAGCAGGGCAGGATCTTCCCTAGGCTCTGGGGCCAACGTCCTGACTTTC. This translates into CASRAGSSLGSGANVLTF.

This clone was seen a single time. V and J are TRBV4-2 and TRBJ2-3; 7 bases fit TRBD1. The length of the CDR3 is 14 residues. Looked up from germline, CDR1 is LGHNA and CDR2 is YNFKEQ. V shed 4 bases and J 4 bases; nucleotides not matched to a gene: 5. CDR3 coding DNA: TGTGCCAGCAGCCGGGACAGAGGCCCAGATACGCAGTATTTT. Translation gives CASSRDRGPDTQYF.

V is TRBV10-3 and J is TRBJ1-1; tentatively, D is TRBD1 (6 bases). CDR1 and CDR2 from the germline V gene are ENHRY and SYGVKD. V dropped 6 bases and J dropped 6 bases, with 11 bases sitting between them. This CDR3 is built from 12 residues. DNA of the CDR3: TGTGCCATCAGCACACAGGGCTCTGAAGCTTTCTTT. It translates to CAISTQGSEAFF.

This clone has a single count. This sequence joins TRBV5-1 and TRBJ2-3; 9 positions match TRBD1. J lost 5 bases, V lost 0 bases, and 4 bases had no gene match. The germline CDR1 and CDR2 sequences are SGHRS and YFSETQ. The CDR3 runs 15 residues. CDR3 loop: CASSLEGTGRDTQYF. The DNA of the CDR3 is TGCGCCAGCAGCTTGGAAGGGACAGGGAGAGATACGCAGTATTTT.

The chain links TRBV10-3 to TRBJ1-3; TRBD1 agrees at 7 bases. The CDR3 has 16 amino acids. Germline V gives CDR1 ENHRY, CDR2 SYGVKD. V was pared by 4 bases and J by 4 bases, with 10 bases of the junction left unmatched. Written as DNA, the CDR3 is TGTGCCATCAGTGTCGGGCAGGGGGGTATCGGAAACACCATATATTTT. It is translated as CAISVGQGGIGNTIYF.

The chain's CDR3 is CASSLQGYTGELFF. The CDR3 DNA follows: TGTGCCAGCAGCCTACAGGGGTACACCGGGGAGCTGTTTTTT. The V gene is TRBV11-3, the J gene TRBJ2-2, with 7 nucleotides matching TRBD1. The CDR3 is 14 amino acids. With V trimmed by 5 bases and J by 3 bases, 3 bases remained unmatched. CDR1 SGHNT and CDR2 YENEEA come from the germline V gene.

The J gene is TRBJ2-1, the V gene TRBV4-1; a weak D match, TRBD2 (6 bases). The CDR3 length is 17 residues. Germline CDR1 is MGHRA and CDR2 is YSYEKL. Trimming removed 2 bases from V and 0 bases from J, with 14 bases in between. The DNA of the CDR3 is TGCGCCAGCAGCCAACTCGGCGGGACGAGCTCCTACAATGAGCAGTTCTTC. Translation: CASSQLGGTSSYNEQFF.